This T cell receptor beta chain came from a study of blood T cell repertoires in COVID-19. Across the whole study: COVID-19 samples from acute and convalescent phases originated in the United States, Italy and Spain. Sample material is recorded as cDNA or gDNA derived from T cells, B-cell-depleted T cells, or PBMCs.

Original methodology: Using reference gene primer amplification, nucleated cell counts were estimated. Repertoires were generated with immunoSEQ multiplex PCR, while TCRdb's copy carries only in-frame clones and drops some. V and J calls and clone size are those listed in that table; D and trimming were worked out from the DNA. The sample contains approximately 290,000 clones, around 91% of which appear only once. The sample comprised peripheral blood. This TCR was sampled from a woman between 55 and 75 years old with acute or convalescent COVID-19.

CDR3 protein: CASSMGSSGGLYNEQFF. The CDR3 DNA is TGTGCCAGTAGTATGGGGTCCAGCGGGGGACTCTACAATGAGCAGTTCTTC. The chain is built from TRBV19 and TRBJ2-1, with 8 bases aligning to TRBD2. The CDR3 loop spans 17 amino acids. The ends lost 3 bases at V and 3 bases at J; junction bases unmatched: 10. CDR1 and CDR2 (germline): LNHDA, SQIVND (reference sequence). Based on the CDR3 plus reference TRBV19 and TRBJ2-1, the full variable domain is DGGITQSPKYLFRKEGQNVTLSCEQNLNHDAMYWYRQDPGQGLRLIYYSQIVNDFQKGDIAEGYSVSREKKESFPLTVTSAQKNPTAFYLCASSMGSSGGLYNEQFFGPGTRLTVL.